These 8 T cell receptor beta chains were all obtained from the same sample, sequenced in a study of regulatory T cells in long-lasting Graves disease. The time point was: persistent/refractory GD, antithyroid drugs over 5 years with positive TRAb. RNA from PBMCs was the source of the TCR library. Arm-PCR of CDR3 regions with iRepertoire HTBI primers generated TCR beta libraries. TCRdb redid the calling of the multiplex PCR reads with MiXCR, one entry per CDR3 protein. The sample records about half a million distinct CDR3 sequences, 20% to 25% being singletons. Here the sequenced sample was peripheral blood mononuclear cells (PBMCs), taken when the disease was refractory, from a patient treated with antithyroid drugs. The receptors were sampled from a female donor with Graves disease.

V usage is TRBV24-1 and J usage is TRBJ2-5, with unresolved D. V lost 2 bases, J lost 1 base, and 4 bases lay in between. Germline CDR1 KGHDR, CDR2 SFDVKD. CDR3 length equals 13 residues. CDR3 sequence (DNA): TGTGCCACCAGTGATTCCTTCCAAGAGACCCAGTACTTC. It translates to CATSDSFQETQYF.

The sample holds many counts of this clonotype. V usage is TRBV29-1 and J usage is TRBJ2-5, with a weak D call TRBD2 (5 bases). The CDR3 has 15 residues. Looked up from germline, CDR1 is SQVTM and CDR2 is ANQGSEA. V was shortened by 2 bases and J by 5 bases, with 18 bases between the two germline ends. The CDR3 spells CSVENGVPPGETQYF. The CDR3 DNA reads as TGCAGCGTTGAAAACGGGGTCCCGCCCGGGGAGACCCAGTACTTC.

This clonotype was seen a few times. CDR3: CASRSMGGLTEAFF. CDR3 coding DNA: TGTGCCAGCAGATCAATGGGAGGGTTAACTGAAGCTTTCTTT. The chain employs TRBV11-2 and TRBJ1-1; no clear D. The CDR3 covers 14 residues. Germline lookup yields CDR1 SGHAT and CDR2 FQNNGV. V was cut by 6 bases and J by 5 bases, with 16 bases left in between.

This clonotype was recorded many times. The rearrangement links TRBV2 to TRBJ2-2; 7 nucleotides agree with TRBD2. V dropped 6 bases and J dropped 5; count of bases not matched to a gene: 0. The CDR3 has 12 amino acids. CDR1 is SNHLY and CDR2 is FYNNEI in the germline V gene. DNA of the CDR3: TGTGCCAGCAGGGGAGGGACCGGGGAGCTGTTTTTT. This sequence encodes CASRGGTGELFF.

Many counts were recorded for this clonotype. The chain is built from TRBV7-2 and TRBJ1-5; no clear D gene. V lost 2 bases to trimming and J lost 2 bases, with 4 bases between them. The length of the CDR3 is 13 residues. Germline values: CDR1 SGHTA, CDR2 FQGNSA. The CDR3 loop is CASSLPGNQPQHF. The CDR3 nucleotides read TGTGCCAGCAGCTTACCGGGCAATCAGCCCCAGCATTTT.

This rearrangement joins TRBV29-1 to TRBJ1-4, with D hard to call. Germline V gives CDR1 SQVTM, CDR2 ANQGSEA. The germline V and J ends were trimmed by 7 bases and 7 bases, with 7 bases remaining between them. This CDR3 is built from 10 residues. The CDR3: CSAWGEKLFF. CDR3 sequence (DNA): TGCAGCGCGTGGGGTGAAAAACTGTTTTTT.

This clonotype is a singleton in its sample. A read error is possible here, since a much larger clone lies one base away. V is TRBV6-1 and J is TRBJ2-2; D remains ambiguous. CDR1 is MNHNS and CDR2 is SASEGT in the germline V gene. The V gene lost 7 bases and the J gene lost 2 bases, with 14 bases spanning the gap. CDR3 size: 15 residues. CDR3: CASTEETPNTGELFF. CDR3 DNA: TGTGCCAGCACCGAGGAGACACCCAACACCGGGGAGCTGTTTTTT.

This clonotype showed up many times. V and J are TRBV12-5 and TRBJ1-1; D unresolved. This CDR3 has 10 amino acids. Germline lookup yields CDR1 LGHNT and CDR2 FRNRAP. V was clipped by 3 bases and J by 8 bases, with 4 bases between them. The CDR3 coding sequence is TGTGCTAGTGGTTTACCCGAAGCTTTCTTT. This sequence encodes CASGLPEAFF.